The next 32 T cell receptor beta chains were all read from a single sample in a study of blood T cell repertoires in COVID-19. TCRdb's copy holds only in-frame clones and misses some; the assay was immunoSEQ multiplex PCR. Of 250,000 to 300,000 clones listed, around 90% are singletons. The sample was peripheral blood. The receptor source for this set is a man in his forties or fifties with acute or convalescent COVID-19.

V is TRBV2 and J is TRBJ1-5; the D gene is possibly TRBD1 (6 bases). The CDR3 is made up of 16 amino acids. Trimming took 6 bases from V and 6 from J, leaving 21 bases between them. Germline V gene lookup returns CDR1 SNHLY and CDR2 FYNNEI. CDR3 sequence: CASRGRGGVRGQPQHF. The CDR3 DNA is TGTGCCAGCAGGGGCAGGGGTGGGGTAAGGGGTCAGCCCCAGCATTTT.

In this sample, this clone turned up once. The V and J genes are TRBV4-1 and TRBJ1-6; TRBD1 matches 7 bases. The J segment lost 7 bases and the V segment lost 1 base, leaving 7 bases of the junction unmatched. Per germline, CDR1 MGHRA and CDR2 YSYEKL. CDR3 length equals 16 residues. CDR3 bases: TGCGCCAGCAGCCAAGCCTTCGACAGGGCGAATTCACCCCTCCACTTT. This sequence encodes CASSQAFDRANSPLHF.

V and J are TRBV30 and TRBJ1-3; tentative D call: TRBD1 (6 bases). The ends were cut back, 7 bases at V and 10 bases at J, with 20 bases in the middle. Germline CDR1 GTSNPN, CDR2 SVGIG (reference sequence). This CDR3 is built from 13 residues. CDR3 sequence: CAFDRSLGETIYF. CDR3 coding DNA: TGTGCCTTCGACAGGTCTTTAGGAGAGACCATATATTTT.

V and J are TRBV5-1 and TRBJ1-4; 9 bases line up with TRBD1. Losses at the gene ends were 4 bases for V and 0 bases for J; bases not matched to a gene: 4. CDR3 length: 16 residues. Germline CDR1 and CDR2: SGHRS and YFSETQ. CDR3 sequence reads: CASSEGQGATNEKLFF. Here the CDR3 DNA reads TGCGCCAGCAGCGAGGGACAGGGCGCAACTAATGAAAAACTGTTTTTT.

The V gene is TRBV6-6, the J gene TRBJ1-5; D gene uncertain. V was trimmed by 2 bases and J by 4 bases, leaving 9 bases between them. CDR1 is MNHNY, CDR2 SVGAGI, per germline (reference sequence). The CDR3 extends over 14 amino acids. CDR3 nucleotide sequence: TGTGCCAGCAGTTACACGGTTGAGAATCAGCCCCAGCATTTT. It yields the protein CASSYTVENQPQHF.

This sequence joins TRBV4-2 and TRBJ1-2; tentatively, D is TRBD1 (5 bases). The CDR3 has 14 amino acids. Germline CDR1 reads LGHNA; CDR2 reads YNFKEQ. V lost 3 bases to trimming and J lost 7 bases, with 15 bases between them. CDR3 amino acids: CASSQESREVGYTF. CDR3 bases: TGTGCCAGCAGCCAGGAATCCAGGGAGGTTGGCTACACCTTC.

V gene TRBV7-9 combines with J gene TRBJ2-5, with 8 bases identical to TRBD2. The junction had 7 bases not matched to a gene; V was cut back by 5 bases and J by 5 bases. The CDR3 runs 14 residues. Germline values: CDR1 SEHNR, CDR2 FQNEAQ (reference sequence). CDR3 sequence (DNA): TGTGCCAGCAGCCAGAGCGGGGGTTGGGAGACCCAGTACTTC. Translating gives CASSQSGGWETQYF.

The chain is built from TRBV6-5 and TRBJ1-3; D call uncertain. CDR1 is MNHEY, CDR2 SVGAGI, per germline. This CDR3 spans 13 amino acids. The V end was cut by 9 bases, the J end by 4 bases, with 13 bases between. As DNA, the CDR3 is TGTGCCAGTTTATTACCGGGGGGAAACACCATATATTTT. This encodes CASLLPGGNTIYF.

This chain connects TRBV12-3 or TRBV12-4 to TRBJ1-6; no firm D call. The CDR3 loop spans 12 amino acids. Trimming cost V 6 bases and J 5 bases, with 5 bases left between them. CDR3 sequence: CASRLHNSPLHF. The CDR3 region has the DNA TGTGCCAGCAGACTACATAATTCACCCCTCCACTTT.

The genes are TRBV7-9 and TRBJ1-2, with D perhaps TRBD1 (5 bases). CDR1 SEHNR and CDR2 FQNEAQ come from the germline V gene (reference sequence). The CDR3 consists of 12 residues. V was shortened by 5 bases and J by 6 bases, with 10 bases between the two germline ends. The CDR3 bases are TGTGCCAGCAGCGGACCGGGGGATGGCTACACCTTC. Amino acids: CASSGPGDGYTF. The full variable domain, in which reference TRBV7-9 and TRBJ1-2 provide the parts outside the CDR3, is DTGVSQNPRHKITKRGQNVTFRCDPISEHNRLYWYRQTLGQGPEFLTYFQNEAQLEKSRLLSDRFSAERPKGSFSTLEIQRTEQGDSAMYLCASSGPGDGYTFGSGTRLTVV.

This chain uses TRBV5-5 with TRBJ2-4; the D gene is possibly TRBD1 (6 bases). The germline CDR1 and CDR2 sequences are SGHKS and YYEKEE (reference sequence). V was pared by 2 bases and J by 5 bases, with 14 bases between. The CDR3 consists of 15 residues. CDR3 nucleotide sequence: TGTGCCAGCAGCTTCAGAAGACAGGATGAAAACATTCAGTACTTC. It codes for CASSFRRQDENIQYF. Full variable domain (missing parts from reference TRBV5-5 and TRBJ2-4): DAGVTQSPTHLIKTRGQQVTLRCSPISGHKSVSWYQQVLGQGPQFIFQYYEKEERGRGNFPDRFSARQFPNYSSELNVNALLLGDSALYLCASSFRRQDENIQYFGAGTRLSVL.

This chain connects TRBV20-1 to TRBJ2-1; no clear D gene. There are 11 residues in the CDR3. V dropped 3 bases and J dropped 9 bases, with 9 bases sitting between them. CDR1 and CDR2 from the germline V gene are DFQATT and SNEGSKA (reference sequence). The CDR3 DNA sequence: TGCAGTGCTAGCGACTGGCTTGAGCAGTTCTTC. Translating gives CSASDWLEQFF.

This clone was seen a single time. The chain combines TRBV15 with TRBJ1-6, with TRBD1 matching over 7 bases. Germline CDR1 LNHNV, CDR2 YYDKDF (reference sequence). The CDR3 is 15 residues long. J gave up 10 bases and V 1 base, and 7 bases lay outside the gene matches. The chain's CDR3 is CATSRAAGGDSPLHF. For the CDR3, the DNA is TGTGCCACCAGCAGAGCGGCAGGGGGAGACTCACCCCTCCACTTT.

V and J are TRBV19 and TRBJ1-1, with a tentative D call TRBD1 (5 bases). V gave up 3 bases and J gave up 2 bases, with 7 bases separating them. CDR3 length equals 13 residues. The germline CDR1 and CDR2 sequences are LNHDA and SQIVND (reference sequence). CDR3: CASSIQGNTEAFF. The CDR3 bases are TGTGCCAGTAGTATCCAGGGTAACACTGAAGCTTTCTTT.

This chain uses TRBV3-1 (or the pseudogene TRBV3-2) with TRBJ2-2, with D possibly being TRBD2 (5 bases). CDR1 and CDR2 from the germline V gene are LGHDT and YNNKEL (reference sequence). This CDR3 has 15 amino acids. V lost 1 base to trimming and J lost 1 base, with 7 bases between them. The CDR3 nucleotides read TGTGCCAGCAGCCAAGGGGGAGTGAACACCGGGGAGCTGTTTTTT. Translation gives CASSQGGVNTGELFF.

The CDR3 DNA follows: TGTGCCAGTAGTTTCACAGGGGGCCGGGGGCAGCCCCAGCATTTT. Its translation is CASSFTGGRGQPQHF. The rearrangement links TRBV19 to TRBJ1-5; TRBD1 agrees at 9 bases. V gave up 5 bases and J gave up 7 bases; unmatched junction bases: 9. CDR1 is LNHDA and CDR2 is SQIVND in the germline V gene (reference sequence). This CDR3 contains 15 residues.

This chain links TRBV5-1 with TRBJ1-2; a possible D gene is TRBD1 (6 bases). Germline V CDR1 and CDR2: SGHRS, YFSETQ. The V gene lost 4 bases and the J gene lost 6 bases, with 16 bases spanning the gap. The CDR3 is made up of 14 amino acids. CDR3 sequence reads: CASSPGGGQHGYTF. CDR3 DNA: TGCGCCAGCAGCCCCGGGGGGGGGCAACATGGCTACACCTTC.

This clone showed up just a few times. The CDR3 DNA follows: TGTGCCAGCAGCCAAGGCGGGACTAGCGAGGGAGAGACCCAGTACTTC. Amino acid sequence: CASSQGGTSEGETQYF. This chain joins TRBV4-2 and TRBJ2-5, with 10 positions matching TRBD2. The germline CDR1 and CDR2 sequences are LGHNA and YNFKEQ. V lost 1 base and J lost 4; bases outside the gene matches: 6. The CDR3 contains 16 residues.

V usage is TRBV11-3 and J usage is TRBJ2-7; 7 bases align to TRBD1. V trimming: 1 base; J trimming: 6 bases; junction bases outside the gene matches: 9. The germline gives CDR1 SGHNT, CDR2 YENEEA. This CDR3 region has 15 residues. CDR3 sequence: CASSLGPGTATEQYF. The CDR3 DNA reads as TGTGCCAGCAGCTTAGGCCCAGGGACAGCCACCGAGCAGTACTTC.

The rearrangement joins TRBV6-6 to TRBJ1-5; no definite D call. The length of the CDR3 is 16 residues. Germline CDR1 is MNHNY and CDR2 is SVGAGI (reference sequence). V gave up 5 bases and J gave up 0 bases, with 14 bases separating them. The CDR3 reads CASSQSKLYSNQPQHF. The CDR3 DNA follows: TGTGCCAGCAGTCAATCCAAGCTGTATAGCAATCAGCCCCAGCATTTT.

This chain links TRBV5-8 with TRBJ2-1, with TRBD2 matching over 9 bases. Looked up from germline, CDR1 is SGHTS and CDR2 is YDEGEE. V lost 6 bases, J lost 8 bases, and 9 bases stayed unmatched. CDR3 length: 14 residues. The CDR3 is CASTSRGGKDEQFF. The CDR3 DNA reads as TGTGCCAGCACCTCGCGGGGGGGCAAGGATGAGCAGTTCTTC.

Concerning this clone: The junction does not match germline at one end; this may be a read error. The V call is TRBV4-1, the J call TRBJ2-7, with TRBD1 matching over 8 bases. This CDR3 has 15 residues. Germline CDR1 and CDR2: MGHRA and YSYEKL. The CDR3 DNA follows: TGCGCCAGCAGCCAAGATTCTGGCAGGGGGCTTGTGGAGGACTTC. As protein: CASSQDSGRGLVEDF.

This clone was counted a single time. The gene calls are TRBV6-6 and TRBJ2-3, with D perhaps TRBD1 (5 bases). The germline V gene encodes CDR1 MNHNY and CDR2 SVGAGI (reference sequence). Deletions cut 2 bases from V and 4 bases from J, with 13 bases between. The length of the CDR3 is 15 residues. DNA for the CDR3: TGTGCCAGCAGTTACGTGCAGGGCCAGGCAGATACGCAGTATTTT. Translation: CASSYVQGQADTQYF.

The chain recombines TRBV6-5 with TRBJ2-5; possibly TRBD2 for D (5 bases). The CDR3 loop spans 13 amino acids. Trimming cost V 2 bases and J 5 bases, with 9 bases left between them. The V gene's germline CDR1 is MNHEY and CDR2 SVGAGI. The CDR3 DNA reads TGTGCCAGCAGTTACCCTAGCAGCGAGACCCAGTACTTC. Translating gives CASSYPSSETQYF.

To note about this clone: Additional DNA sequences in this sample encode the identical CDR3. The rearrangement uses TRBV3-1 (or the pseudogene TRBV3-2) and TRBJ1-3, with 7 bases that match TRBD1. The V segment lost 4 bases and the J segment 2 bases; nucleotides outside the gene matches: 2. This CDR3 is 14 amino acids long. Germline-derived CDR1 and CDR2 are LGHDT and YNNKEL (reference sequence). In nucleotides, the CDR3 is TGTGCCAGCAGCCTTCAGGGGGCTGGAAACACCATATATTTT. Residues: CASSLQGAGNTIYF.

DNA for the CDR3: TGTGCCAGCAGTCAATATGGGGGGGCTGTTCCTATGAACACTGAAGCTTTCTTT. The encoded protein is CASSQYGGAVPMNTEAFF. The chain employs TRBV27 and TRBJ1-1, with D perhaps TRBD1 (6 bases). V was cut by 5 bases and J by 0 bases, with 22 bases left in between. The CDR3 totals 18 residues. Germline V gene lookup returns CDR1 MNHEY and CDR2 SMNVEV (reference sequence).

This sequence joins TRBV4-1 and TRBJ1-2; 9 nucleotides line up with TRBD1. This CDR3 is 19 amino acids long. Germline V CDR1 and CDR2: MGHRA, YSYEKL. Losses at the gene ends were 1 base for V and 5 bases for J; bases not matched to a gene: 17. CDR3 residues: CASSQVMGTGSWGGYGYTF. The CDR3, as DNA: TGCGCCAGCAGCCAAGTGATGGGGACAGGGTCCTGGGGAGGTTATGGCTACACCTTC.

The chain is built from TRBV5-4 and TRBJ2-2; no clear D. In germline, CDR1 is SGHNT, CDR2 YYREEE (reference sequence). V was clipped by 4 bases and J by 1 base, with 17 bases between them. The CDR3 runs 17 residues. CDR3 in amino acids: CASSPDSALLNTGELFF. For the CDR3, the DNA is TGTGCCAGCAGCCCTGACTCGGCATTACTGAACACCGGGGAGCTGTTTTTT.

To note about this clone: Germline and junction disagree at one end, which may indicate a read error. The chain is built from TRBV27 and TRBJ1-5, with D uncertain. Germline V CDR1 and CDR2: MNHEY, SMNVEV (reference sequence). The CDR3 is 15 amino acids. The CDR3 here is CASGFGLGGDQPQHF. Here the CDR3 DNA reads TGTGCCAGCGGTTTTGGATTAGGAGGAGATCAGCCCCAGCATTTT.

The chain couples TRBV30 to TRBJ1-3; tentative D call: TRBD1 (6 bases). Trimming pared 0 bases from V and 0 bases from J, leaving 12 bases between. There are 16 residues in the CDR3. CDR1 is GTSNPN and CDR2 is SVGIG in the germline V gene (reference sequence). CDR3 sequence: CAWSVQGMISGNTIYF. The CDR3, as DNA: TGTGCCTGGAGTGTACAGGGAATGATCTCTGGAAACACCATATATTTT.

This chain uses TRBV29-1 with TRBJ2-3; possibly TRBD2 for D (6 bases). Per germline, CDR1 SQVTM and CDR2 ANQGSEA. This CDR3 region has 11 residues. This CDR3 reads CSERGTDTQYF. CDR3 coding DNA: TGCAGTGAGCGGGGCACAGATACGCAGTATTTT.

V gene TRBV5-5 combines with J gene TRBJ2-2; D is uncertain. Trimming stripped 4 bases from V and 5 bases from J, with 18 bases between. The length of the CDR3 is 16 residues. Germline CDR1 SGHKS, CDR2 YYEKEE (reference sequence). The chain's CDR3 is CASSPPGHSGTGELFF. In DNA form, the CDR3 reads TGTGCCAGCAGCCCCCCCGGCCACAGTGGAACCGGGGAGCTGTTTTTT.